This record concerns one TCR beta chain sequence. Its matching antigen is unknown. The CDR3 spans 14 residues. The V gene lost 4 bases and the J gene lost 7 bases, with 13 bases spanning the gap. The germline gives CDR1 SGHVS, CDR2 FQNEAQ. Via MiXCR, TCRdb re-called the 5' RACE reads, giving one row per CDR3 protein. The table includes roughly 720,000 distinct CDR3 sequences, around a sixth detected once. These data belong to a study of identical twins. Study results and limitations: Part of the zero-insertion signal could reflect confounding by invariant MAIT and iNKT cells. Not following the same donors, the study drew its conclusions from cross-sectional statistical analysis.

These sequences were also reported in another study, on T cells expressing NK-cell markers. That work contributes: The sequencing cohort of eight donors included seven HCMV-seropositive individuals and one seronegative individual. In four donors, these clonotypes also led the CD3+CD56-NKG2C+ fraction.

The specimen sequenced was PBMCs. The clonotype comes from a woman aged 18-35 years in good health. The chain has TRBV7-8 and TRBJ1-4; possible D gene TRBD1, 5 bases. The CDR3 DNA reads as TGTGCCAGCAGCTCGAGGGGAGTCGGTGAAAAACTGTTTTTT. This gives the protein CASSSRGVGEKLFF.